One sample yielded the 16 T cell receptor beta chains listed below, sequenced in a study of beta chain features in type 1 diabetes (dated by TCRdb to the late 2010s). Study-level results and caveats: In all four CD4+ subsets, TCRB CDR3 length was moderately but significantly shorter in type 1 diabetes patients.

Their cognate antigens are unknown. Library creation used the immunoSEQ multiplex PCR assay. All of the isolated RNA was reverse transcribed with the High Capacity cDNA Reverse Transcription Kit, so expressed TCRB transcripts were sequenced. TCRdb carries this immuneACCESS record with in-frame sequences only. Its versions omit some clonotypes, under half of them owing to an unresolved V gene in the studies checked, with the rest unexplained. A total of 20,000 to 25,000 clones appear in this sample, more than 65% of them only once. The ten biggest clones cover 0.9% to 1.4% of the sample. Sequencing was carried out using stem cell memory CD4+ T cells from blood. Per the publication, the cell subset or site label means: stem cell-like memory CD4+ T cells. These receptors all stem from a woman between 40 and 55 years old with type 1 diabetes.

CDR3 protein: CASSAGDYWETQYF. The DNA of the CDR3 is TGTGCCAGTAGTGCCGGGGACTATTGGGAGACCCAGTACTTC. The chain combines TRBV19 with TRBJ2-5; 7 bases fit TRBD2. Germline-derived CDR1 and CDR2 are LNHDA and SQIVND (reference sequence). This CDR3 contains 14 residues. Unmatched junction bases numbered 8, after V lost 5 bases and J lost 5 bases.

This chain connects TRBV19 to TRBJ2-1, with 13 bases aligning to TRBD2. The V gene end was trimmed by 5 bases and the J gene end by 5 bases; junction bases not matched to a gene: 3. From germline, CDR1 is LNHDA and CDR2 SQIVND (reference sequence). CDR3 length equals 15 residues. The CDR3 DNA follows: TGTGCCAGTAGTTTACTAGCGGGGGGGAACAATGAGCAGTTCTTC. It yields the protein CASSLLAGGNNEQFF.

The rearrangement uses TRBV5-1 and TRBJ1-1; weak D call: TRBD1 (6 bases). CDR1 is SGHRS and CDR2 is YFSETQ in the germline V gene. The CDR3 spans 16 residues. Trimming removed 4 bases at V and 0 bases at J, with 16 bases between. The CDR3 reads CASSPQTQGLNTEAFF. DNA of the CDR3: TGCGCCAGCAGCCCGCAAACACAGGGTCTGAACACTGAAGCTTTCTTT.

The V gene is TRBV6-5, the J gene TRBJ2-7; TRBD1 aligns across 9 bases. Germline CDR1 MNHEY, CDR2 SVGAGI. V lost 7 bases, J lost 4 bases, and 11 bases stayed unmatched. This CDR3 comprises 15 residues. The CDR3: CASMYGQGTAYEQYF. The CDR3 DNA is TGTGCCAGCATGTACGGACAGGGGACGGCATACGAGCAGTACTTC.

This chain connects TRBV5-1 to TRBJ2-7; 8 nucleotides align to TRBD2. CDR1 is SGHRS, CDR2 YFSETQ, per germline. The ends lost 3 bases at V and 2 bases at J; junction bases unmatched: 16. The CDR3 sequence is 18 residues long. The CDR3 sequence is CASSSLTSGGGGAYEQYF. CDR3 bases: TGCGCCAGCAGCTCCCTCACTAGCGGAGGCGGCGGGGCCTACGAGCAGTACTTC.

The V call is TRBV11-2, the J call TRBJ2-7, with 7 positions matching TRBD1. This CDR3 comprises 13 residues. Trimming at V came to 7 bases and at J to 2 bases, leaving 5 bases not matched to a gene. Germline CDR1 is SGHAT and CDR2 is FQNNGV. In nucleotides, the CDR3 is TGTGCCAGCACCGGGGACAGCGCCTACGAGCAGTACTTC. Translating it yields CASTGDSAYEQYF.

The gene calls are TRBV11-3 and TRBJ2-2; maybe TRBD1 (6 bases). CDR3 size: 15 residues. The germline gives CDR1 SGHNT, CDR2 YENEEA. Deletions cut 5 bases from V and 1 base from J, with 11 bases between. In DNA, the CDR3 is TGTGCCAGCAGCCAGGGGCTAGAGAACACCGGGGAGCTGTTTTTT. This sequence encodes CASSQGLENTGELFF.

This clone was seen a few times. The chain carries TRBV28 and TRBJ1-4; weak D call: TRBD1 (6 bases). The CDR3 covers 11 residues. CDR1 and CDR2 (germline): MDHEN, SYDVKM. V lost 11 bases to trimming and J lost 5 bases, with 9 bases between them. The CDR3 loop is CAVQGNEKLFF. The CDR3 DNA is TGTGCCGTCCAGGGGAATGAAAAACTGTTTTTT.

The rearrangement uses TRBV7-2 and TRBJ2-7; D is possibly TRBD2 (6 bases). V was trimmed by 1 base and J by 4 bases, leaving 14 bases between them. This CDR3 contains 15 residues. Germline lookup yields CDR1 SGHTA and CDR2 FQGNSA. CDR3 DNA sequence: TGTGCCAGCAGCTTAGTCCGGGAGTGGGGGTACGAGCAGTACTTC. As protein: CASSLVREWGYEQYF.

The J gene is TRBJ2-5, the V gene TRBV11-2, with 7 positions matching TRBD1. The J segment lost 8 bases and the V segment lost 5 bases, leaving 8 bases of the junction unmatched. The CDR3 runs to 13 residues. From germline, CDR1 is SGHAT and CDR2 FQNNGV. In DNA, the CDR3 is TGTGCCAGCAGCACGACAGGGATCATCACCCAGTACTTC. Translated: CASSTTGIITQYF.

V gene TRBV30 combines with J gene TRBJ1-2; a weak D match, TRBD1 (5 bases). Trimming removed 1 base at V and 4 bases at J, with 10 bases between. Germline values: CDR1 GTSNPN, CDR2 SVGIG (reference sequence). The CDR3 is 13 amino acids. CDR3 region: CAWSEDSVYGYTF. DNA of the CDR3: TGTGCCTGGAGTGAAGACAGCGTCTATGGCTACACCTTC.

J is TRBJ2-7 and V is TRBV7-2; 8 positions match TRBD1. Germline V gene data show CDR1 as SGHTA and CDR2 as FQGNSA. V lost 2 bases, J lost 3 bases, and 3 bases stayed unmatched. The length of the CDR3 is 14 residues. The chain's CDR3 is CASSLQGAFYEQYF. The CDR3 bases are TGTGCCAGCAGCTTACAGGGGGCCTTCTACGAGCAGTACTTC.

V usage is TRBV5-1 and J usage is TRBJ1-2; D is unresolved. The V and J ends lost 0 bases and 3 bases respectively, with 18 bases between them. The germline gives CDR1 SGHRS, CDR2 YFSETQ. The length of the CDR3 is 17 residues. The CDR3 here is CASSLALGRGGDYGYTF. Here the CDR3 DNA reads TGCGCCAGCAGCTTGGCCCTCGGGCGGGGAGGTGACTATGGCTACACCTTC.

The chain is built from TRBV7-9 and TRBJ1-1; 8 bases line up with TRBD1. With 5 bases clipped from V and 10 bases from J, the junction kept 3 bases outside the gene matches. Germline V gene data show CDR1 as SEHNR and CDR2 as FQNEAQ (reference sequence). The CDR3 spans 11 residues. For the CDR3, the DNA is TGTGCCAGCAGCCAGGGGACAGGAGCTTTCTTT. Amino acid sequence: CASSQGTGAFF.

The chain employs TRBV6-5 and TRBJ1-4, with TRBD1 identical over 7 bases. V shed 6 bases and J 7 bases; nucleotides not matched to a gene: 8. Per germline, CDR1 MNHEY and CDR2 SVGAGI. The CDR3 runs to 14 residues. CDR3 sequence: CASSTDRASEKLFF. CDR3 coding DNA: TGTGCCAGCAGCACAGACAGGGCCTCTGAAAAACTGTTTTTT.

V and J are TRBV4-3 and TRBJ2-3; weak D call: TRBD1 (6 bases). The CDR3 contains 16 residues. The germline gives CDR1 LGHNA, CDR2 YSLEER. V was cut by 0 bases and J by 5 bases, with 15 bases left in between. The chain's CDR3 is CASSQEGRSGVDTQYF. For the CDR3, the DNA is TGCGCCAGCAGCCAAGAAGGTCGATCAGGGGTAGATACGCAGTATTTT.